This is a list of T cell receptor beta chains from one sample in a study of T cell repertoires and Cas9 in healthy adults. Clones were sequenced by immunoSEQ multiplex PCR, and TCRdb holds only the in-frame ones, with some missing. The sample includes about 22,000 clones, under 95% of them seen just once. Source material: CD4+ effector T cells (CD127+, CD25-, CD137-, CD154-) from PBMCs; culture status not recorded. The source is a human donor in good health. The CDR3 runs from the conserved cysteine through the conserved F or W. D genes are given only for firm matches. Where a row states a size, it is once, few, many or the class of an expanded clone; other rows omit it.

V	D	size	J	DNA	CDR3
TRBV11-2	TRBD1	NA	TRBJ1-2	TGTGCCAGCAGCACCCCGACAGGGTTTATGCGCTACACCTTC	CASSTPTGFMRYTF
TRBV19	TRBD1	NA	TRBJ2-6	TGTGCCAGTAGTATAATCCAGGGGGCACCTGGGGCCAACGTCCTGACTTTC	CASSIIQGAPGANVLTF
TRBV7-2	NA	NA	TRBJ2-3	TGTGCCAGCAGCTTAGGTTCCCCTCATAGCACAGATACGCAGTATTTT	CASSLGSPHSTDTQYF
TRBV5-6	NA	NA	TRBJ2-3	TGTGCCAGCAGCTTAGCGGACACAGATACGCAGTATTTT	CASSLADTDTQYF
TRBV2	TRBD1	NA	TRBJ1-1	TGTGCCAGCGTGAGGGACAGCCCAGTGTGGGCTTTCTTT	CASVRDSPVWAFF
TRBV19	TRBD1	NA	TRBJ1-2	TGTGCCTGTCAGGGGGCGCCTCTCCCAAACTATGGCTACACCTTC	CACQGAPLPNYGYTF
TRBV9	NA	NA	TRBJ1-2	TGTGCCAGCAGCGTAGACGGCAGGGAAAACTATGGCTACACCTTC	CASSVDGRENYGYTF
TRBV10-3	NA	NA	TRBJ1-1	TGTGCCATCTCCCCGGTTATGAACACTGAAGCTTTCTTT	CAISPVMNTEAFF
TRBV6-5	NA	NA	TRBJ1-4	TGTGCCAGCAGTTATTGGGGAGGGGATGAAAAACTGTTTTTT	CASSYWGGDEKLFF
TRBV27	TRBD2	NA	TRBJ2-2	TGTGCCAGCAGTTTATCCCCCCTGAAGTTGCGGGGGTCGAACACCGGGGAGCTGTTTTTT	CASSLSPLKLRGSNTGELFF
TRBV27	TRBD2	NA	TRBJ2-2	TGTGCCAGCAGTATCTGGACTAGAGGTGCCGGGGAGCTGTTTTTT	CASSIWTRGAGELFF
TRBV6-5	TRBD1	NA	TRBJ1-2	TGTGCCAGCAGTTACGTTACAGGGGGGGGCTACACCTTC	CASSYVTGGGYTF
TRBV20-1	NA	NA	TRBJ2-1	TGCAGTGCTGGGAGGAGCAATGAGCAGTTCTTC	CSAGRSNEQFF
TRBV9	NA	NA	TRBJ1-2	TGTGCCAGCAGCGTAGCAGGGGATGGCTACACCTTC	CASSVAGDGYTF
TRBV5-6	NA	few	TRBJ2-2	TGTGCCAGCAGCTTACTACGTACGGGGCTGGACACCGGGGAGCTGTTTTTT	CASSLLRTGLDTGELFF
TRBV6-6	NA	NA	TRBJ1-1	TGTGCCAGCAGTTACTCCCCGGGTGAAGCTTTCTTT	CASSYSPGEAFF
TRBV7-9	TRBD1	NA	TRBJ1-5	TGTGCCAGCAGCCGAGACAGGGAGGGCAATCAGCCCCAGCATTTT	CASSRDREGNQPQHF